This paragraph covers one T cell receptor (beta chain) sequence. As yet, its antigen is unknown. The data were taken from a study of T cell responses to AZD1222 COVID-19 vaccine. At the level of the study: Pooled samples include second doses given at about 4 or 12 weeks. Study-wide results and caveats: Seropositive at baseline were only six or seven AZD1222 recipients. In all cases, repertoires were sampled only after the peak T cell response. Females made up more of the donors, who were largely white British, and clonal diversity may have come out too low.

Trimming stripped 4 bases from V and 1 base from J, with 11 bases between. The CDR3 spans 15 residues. Germline V gene lookup returns CDR1 MNHEY and CDR2 SMNVEV (reference sequence). This table comes from immunoSEQ multiplex PCR, and its TCRdb copy is limited to in-frame clones, with some not included. The table shows fewer than 300,000 clones, with over 85% occurring only once. The clonotype comes from an adult in good health. The gene calls are TRBV27 and TRBJ1-5; a possible D gene is TRBD1 (6 bases). The material was peripheral blood, obtained on day 0 of AZD1222 vaccination. This CDR3 reads CASSYRGHSNQPQHF. DNA of the CDR3: TGTGCCAGCAGTTATCGGGGGCACAGCAATCAGCCCCAGCATTTT.